The present TCR beta chain was sequenced within a study of T cell responses to AZD1222 COVID-19 vaccine. Findings and caveats of the study: Receipt of two AZD1222 doses was followed by a rise in Spike-specific TCR breadth and depth.

Germline values: CDR1 SGHTA, CDR2 FQGNSA. CDR3 length: 15 residues. V shed 5 bases and J shed 0 bases, with 12 bases lying between them. Concerning this clone: Its antigen remains unidentified.

The data were produced by immunoSEQ multiplex PCR, yet TCRdb's version contains in-frame clones alone and is incomplete. The sample lists about 140,000 clones; 88% were seen once. This TCR was recovered from an adult who received the AZD1222 COVID-19 vaccine. This specimen was peripheral blood, taken 28 days after the second AZD1222 dose. The chain is built from TRBV7-2 and TRBJ2-3, with D tentatively TRBD1 (6 bases). The CDR3 here is CASSLQGLSTDTQYF. The CDR3 nucleotides read TGTGCCAGCAGCCTACAGGGCCTTAGCACAGATACGCAGTATTTT.